These 9 T cell receptor beta chains share one sample of origin, sequenced in a study of a mutant IDH1 vaccine in newly diagnosed glioma. Method: immunoSEQ multiplex PCR; TCRdb's copy keeps in-frame clones and lacks some. The top ten clones hold roughly 5.6% of a sample with some 87,000 clones, 75% to 85% of them seen once. The time point denotes: week 47, end of study. What each vaccine dose contained was 300 ug of mutant IDH1 20-mer peptide, accompanied by topical imiquimod. These receptors are not linked to any known antigen. The sequencing used PBMCs, collected from a glioma patient whose treatment included an IDH1 peptide vaccine. The receptors were gathered from a man aged 35 to 55 with glioma.

This sequence joins TRBV7-2 and TRBJ2-3; D not certain. The germline CDR1 and CDR2 sequences are SGHTA and FQGNSA. CDR3 length: 11 amino acids. The V end lost 7 bases, the J end lost 11 bases, and 13 bases lay between the germline ends. The CDR3 loop is CASTTEILQYF. The CDR3 DNA sequence: TGTGCCAGCACCACCGAAATCCTGCAGTATTTT.

The V and J genes are TRBV10-3 and TRBJ2-3, with TRBD1 identical over 7 bases. Germline V gives CDR1 ENHRY, CDR2 SYGVKD. The CDR3 consists of 16 residues. The trim removed 2 bases at V and 1 base at J, leaving 6 bases unmatched. CDR3 in amino acids: CAISEADRVRTDTQYF. The CDR3, as DNA: TGTGCCATCAGTGAGGCCGACAGGGTCCGCACAGATACGCAGTATTTT.

V usage is TRBV28 and J usage is TRBJ2-1; 7 positions agree with TRBD2. The germline gives CDR1 MDHEN, CDR2 SYDVKM. The trim removed 5 bases at V and 7 bases at J, leaving 5 bases unmatched. The length of the CDR3 is 13 residues. The CDR3 sequence is CASSASGGNEQFF. The CDR3 DNA follows: TGTGCCAGCAGTGCCTCCGGGGGGAATGAGCAGTTCTTC.

Note on this clone: The junction does not match germline at one end; this may be a read error. The same CDR3 also results from other DNA sequences found in this sample. This rearrangement joins TRBV2 to TRBJ2-5; 9 positions match TRBD2. This CDR3 is 15 amino acids long. Germline V gene data show CDR1 as SNHLY and CDR2 as FYNNEI. In DNA, the CDR3 is TGCGCCACCATAAGGGGGCTAGCGGGGCGAGAGACCCAGTACTTC. Protein product: CATIRGLAGRETQYF.

The chain joins TRBV18 to TRBJ1-5, with TRBD1 matching over 8 bases. The germline gives CDR1 KGHSH, CDR2 LQKENI. The junction had 3 bases not matched to a gene; V was cut back by 5 bases and J by 3 bases. The CDR3 extends over 14 amino acids. CDR3 region: CASSKQGDNQPQHF. The CDR3 DNA reads as TGTGCCAGCTCAAAACAGGGGGACAATCAGCCCCAGCATTTT. Based on the CDR3 plus reference TRBV18 and TRBJ1-5, the full variable domain is NAGVMQNPRHLVRRRGQEARLRCSPMKGHSHVYWYRQLPEEGLKFMVYLQKENIIDESGMPKERFSAEFPKEGPSILRIQQVVRGDSAAYFCASSKQGDNQPQHFGDGTRLSIL.

This clone was seen once. CDR3 region: CASSMRRTQGNTEAFF. In DNA, the CDR3 is TGTGCCAGTAGTATGAGACGGACGCAAGGGAACACTGAAGCTTTCTTT. V usage is TRBV19 and J usage is TRBJ1-1; D is ambiguous. The CDR3 is 16 amino acids. V was clipped by 3 bases and J by 1 base, with 15 bases between them. Germline CDR1 is LNHDA and CDR2 is SQIVND (reference sequence).

Regarding this clone: This same CDR3 is encoded by further DNA sequences in the sample. V and J are TRBV11-2 and TRBJ2-5; D possibly matches TRBD1 or TRBD2 (6 bases each). The CDR3 has 14 residues. With 7 bases removed from V and 6 bases from J, the gap between germline ends came to 18 bases. CDR1 SGHAT and CDR2 FQNNGV come from the germline V gene. Here the CDR3 reads CASKKEGGGKTQYF. CDR3 DNA sequence: TGTGCCAGCAAAAAGGAGGGGGGCGGGAAGACCCAGTACTTC.

This rearrangement joins TRBV7-2 to TRBJ1-6; D possibly corresponds to TRBD1 (5 bases). The CDR3 loop spans 13 amino acids. Germline CDR1 and CDR2: SGHTA and FQGNSA. Trimming took 5 bases from V and 12 from J, leaving 14 bases between them. CDR3 nucleotides: TGTGCCAGCAGCCAAGAGGGTGGGGGACCCCTCCACTTT. As protein: CASSQEGGGPLHF.

This rearrangement joins TRBV5-4 to TRBJ2-3; D is possibly TRBD2 (5 bases). V gave up 2 bases and J gave up 3 bases, with 13 bases separating them. The CDR3 runs 15 residues. Germline values: CDR1 SGHNT, CDR2 YYREEE (reference sequence). Written as DNA, the CDR3 is TGTGCCAGCAGCTTAGCGGAGAGTAGGACAGATACGCAGTATTTT. Translated, it gives CASSLAESRTDTQYF. The full variable domain, in which reference TRBV5-4 and TRBJ2-3 provide the parts outside the CDR3, is ETGVTQSPTHLIKTRGQQVTLRCSSQSGHNTVSWYQQALGQGPQFIFQYYREEENGRGNFPPRFSGLQFPNYSSELNVNALELDDSALYLCASSLAESRTDTQYFGPGTRLTVL.